This TCR beta chain was sequenced during a study of T cells in Graves' hyperthyroidism and ophthalmopathy (dated by TCRdb to between 2018 and 2020). At the level of the whole study: Peripheral blood samples were taken at the time of initial diagnosis, prior to any treatment. To identify distinguishing TCR V-J signatures, a discovery cohort of some 99 patients was used, comprising 43 with Graves' ophthalmopathy and some 60 with stable Graves' hyperthyroidism. Whether ophthalmopathy could be predicted prospectively was tested in an independent validation cohort made up of roughly 20 hyperthyroidism patients plus 17 patients who later progressed to ophthalmopathy. The roughly 100 discovery patients were randomly split 7:3 into training and test sets. Thyroid tissue and blood T-cell repertoires from about six Graves' hyperthyroidism patients were also compared in the study. Once sampling was done, hyperthyroidism patients were given methimazole at a starting dose of 30 mg daily, whereas ophthalmopathy patients were given high-dose intravenous methylprednisolone. The paper reports TCR Vbeta CDR3 sequencing of roughly 140 peripheral blood samples: 43 ophthalmopathy, about 75 hyperthyroidism and around 17 progressor patients. The full study reports these points: In validation, the model predicted progression to ophthalmopathy with around 71% sensitivity and approximately 78% specificity, a median of about 6 months before onset. A model built on a 13 V-J signature distinguished ophthalmopathy from stable hyperthyroidism, reaching around 88% sensitivity and under 84% specificity in cross-validation and 80%/75% in testing. Most expanded thyroid clonotypes (frequency above 0.001) were also detected in blood, suggesting blood repertoires may reflect thyroid immune responses. Sample size was not statistically predetermined, and blinding of investigators to group allocation was not performed.

Hyperthyroidism patients were newly diagnosed, had a disease duration of under 2 months, and were aged 18 to 65 years. Patients with uncontrolled infections, other autoimmune diseases, pregnancy or lactation were excluded. Diagnoses were based on clinical symptoms, serum thyroxine and TRAb, thyroid ultrasound and orbital computed tomography. Blood from progressor patients was drawn when they were first diagnosed with hyperthyroidism, before any ophthalmopathy symptoms appeared. Ficoll-Paque density gradient centrifugation was used to isolate PBMCs from about 10 ml of fresh peripheral blood. Progressor patients were first diagnosed with Graves' hyperthyroidism and then developed ophthalmopathy during follow-up. Trizol reagent was used to extract total RNA, and RNA quality was then checked on an Agilent 2100 Bioanalyzer. The CDR3 starts with the cysteine, ends with the phenylalanine, and has 15 residues. Left in the record is the CDR3 DNA by itself, 45 bases read in frame from the first base. V has 2 bases trimmed and J has 8 bases trimmed; junction bases matching no gene number 8. From the germline V gene, CDR1 is SGHRS and CDR2 is YFSETQ.

The TCR beta CDR3 regions were amplified from the RNA transcripts. A first-round RT-PCR of the TCR CDR3 used the HTBI primer set with the Qiagen OneStep RT-PCR kit. The libraries were constructed in a second round of multiplex PCR and then size-selected and purified. The libraries were sequenced on an Illumina HiSeq2000 using paired-end 100 bp reads. Regarding the original processing steps: Raw data were processed with SOAPnuke, discarding reads with adapters, uncalled bases, mean Phred below 15, or no exact constant-primer or identifier match. COPE v1.2.5 was used to merge high-quality paired reads, and clonotypes were defined as unique nucleotide sequences. MiTCR v1.1 was used to align the clonotypes against IMGT TRBV, TRBD and TRBJ reference segments. Analysis was restricted to V-J combinations with a frequency above 0.0001, which covered 98% to 99.2% of repertoires. A TCS score was defined as the ratio of F50 (clonal expansion) to E x V (chaos), with BLOSUM62-based TCRdist applied between CDR3 peptides within each V-J. Welch's t-statistics and random forest reduced around 520 V-J features to around 14, which were used in a naive Bayes classifier (R e1071). TCRdb's own reprocessing of the public reads used fastp at Q25 and MiXCR and kept productive beta chains. Identical CDR3 protein sequences are pooled into one entry, listed with their most common genes and DNA. The V and J calls, along with clone size, are taken from TCRdb and not from the paper's own processing. The sample profile shows around 260,000 distinct CDR3 sequences; 25% to 30% of them were found once. The top ten hold about a quarter of the sample.

This clonotype was detected ten times or more. Its antigen remains unidentified. The record has no base qualities; no much larger clone is one base away. The chain is made from TRBV5-1 and TRBJ2-4, with 9 middle bases fitting TRBD1. Sequencing was carried out using blood. This clonotype was sampled from a man aged 35 to 55 with Graves' hyperthyroidism that later progressed to Graves' ophthalmopathy. The nucleotides are TGCGCCAGCAGCTTTGGCGACAGGGGGAGTTACATTCAGTACTTC. This is translated as CASSFGDRGSYIQYF.